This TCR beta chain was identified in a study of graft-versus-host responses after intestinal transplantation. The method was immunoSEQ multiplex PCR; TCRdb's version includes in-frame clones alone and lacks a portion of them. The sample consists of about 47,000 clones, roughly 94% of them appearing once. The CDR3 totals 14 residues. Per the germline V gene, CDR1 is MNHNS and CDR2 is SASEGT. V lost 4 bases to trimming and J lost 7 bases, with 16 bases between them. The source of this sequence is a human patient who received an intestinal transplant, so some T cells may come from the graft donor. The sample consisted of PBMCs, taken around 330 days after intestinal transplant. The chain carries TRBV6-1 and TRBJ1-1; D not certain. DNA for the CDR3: TGTGCCAGCAGTGTGGAGGATTCGGTCGGTGAAGCTTTCTTT. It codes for CASSVEDSVGEAFF.